This TCR beta chain was obtained from a study of neurological immune-mediated disorders. One entry per CDR3 protein, called by TCRdb with MiXCR from the 5' RACE reads. The table lists tens of thousands of distinct CDR3 sequences, roughly 10% of them singletons. Time point in this sample: longitudinal time-point 1 (baseline). This CDR3 has 12 residues. Germline V CDR1 and CDR2: SGHDT, YYEEEE. Trimming pared 4 bases from V and 5 bases from J, leaving 9 bases between. This clonotype was found many times. This sequence was found in a man aged 30 to 45 in good health. The V gene is TRBV5-6, the J gene TRBJ1-2, with D tentatively TRBD1 (5 bases). Sequencing was carried out using PBMCs. The CDR3 DNA sequence: TGTGCCAGCAGCCGGACATCGTATGGCTACACCTTC. Translating gives CASSRTSYGYTF. Drawing the rest from reference TRBV5-6 and TRBJ1-2, the complete variable domain is DAGVTQSPTHLIKTRGQQVTLRCSPKSGHDTVSWYQQALGQGPQFIFQYYEEEERQRGNFPDRFSGHQFPNYSSELNVNALLLGDSALYLCASSRTSYGYTFGSGTRLTVV.